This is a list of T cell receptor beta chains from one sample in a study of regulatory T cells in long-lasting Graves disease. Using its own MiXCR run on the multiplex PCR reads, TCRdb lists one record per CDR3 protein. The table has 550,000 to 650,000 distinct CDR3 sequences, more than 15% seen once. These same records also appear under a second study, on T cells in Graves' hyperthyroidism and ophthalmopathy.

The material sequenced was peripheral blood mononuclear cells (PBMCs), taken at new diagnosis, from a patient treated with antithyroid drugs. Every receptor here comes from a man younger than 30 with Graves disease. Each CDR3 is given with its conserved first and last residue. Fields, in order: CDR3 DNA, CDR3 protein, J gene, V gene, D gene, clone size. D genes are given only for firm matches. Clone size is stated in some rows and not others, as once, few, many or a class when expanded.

cdr3_nt: TGTGCCAGCAGCGTCTACAGGGAGGTCGCGACTAATGAAAAACTGTTTTTT
cdr3_aa: CASSVYREVATNEKLFF
j_call: TRBJ1-4
v_call: TRBV5-6
d_call: .
clone_size: .

cdr3_nt: TGTGCCTGCCAAGCGGGGACAGGCGCTAGCGAGCAGTACTTC
cdr3_aa: CACQAGTGASEQYF
j_call: TRBJ2-7
v_call: TRBV30
d_call: .
clone_size: many

cdr3_nt: TGTGCCAGTAGTATAGATCCACCGGGGCTCTCTGTCCGCGAGCAGTACTTC
cdr3_aa: CASSIDPPGLSVREQYF
j_call: TRBJ2-7
v_call: TRBV19
d_call: .
clone_size: .

cdr3_nt: TGTGCCAGCAGCTTAGGGCGGGGGAACAATGAGCAGTTCTTC
cdr3_aa: CASSLGRGNNEQFF
j_call: TRBJ2-1
v_call: TRBV13
d_call: TRBD2
clone_size: many

cdr3_nt: TGTGCCAGCAGCGTAGAGGCCCCCGGGGATACGCAGTATTTT
cdr3_aa: CASSVEAPGDTQYF
j_call: TRBJ2-3
v_call: TRBV9
d_call: .
clone_size: few

cdr3_nt: TGTGCCAGCAGTTACTCGACAGGGTTTGGGGCGGAGCTGTTTTTT
cdr3_aa: CASSYSTGFGAELFF
j_call: TRBJ2-2
v_call: TRBV6-5
d_call: TRBD1
clone_size: .

cdr3_nt: TGTGCCACGGGACGAGGGGAAACCGGGGAGCTGTTTTTT
cdr3_aa: CATGRGETGELFF
j_call: TRBJ2-2
v_call: TRBV10-3
d_call: .
clone_size: many

cdr3_nt: TGTGCCAGCAGCTTGATTCAGTCCGGGGAGCTGTCTTTT
cdr3_aa: CASSLIQSGELSF
j_call: TRBJ2-2
v_call: TRBV12-3/TRBV12-4
d_call: .
clone_size: .

cdr3_nt: TGTGCCAGCAGTTTAGTGGGGGAAAACATTCAGTACTTC
cdr3_aa: CASSLVGENIQYF
j_call: TRBJ2-4
v_call: TRBV27
d_call: .
clone_size: .

cdr3_nt: TGTGCCAGCAGTGGTGAAGGGGGCAGCAATCAGCCCCAGCATTTT
cdr3_aa: CASSGEGGSNQPQHF
j_call: TRBJ1-5
v_call: TRBV2
d_call: TRBD1
clone_size: many

cdr3_nt: TGCGCCAGCAGCATACTAGCGGCCAACGTCCTGACTTTC
cdr3_aa: CASSILAANVLTF
j_call: TRBJ2-6
v_call: TRBV5-1
d_call: .
clone_size: few

cdr3_nt: TGTGCCAGCTCACCATCGGCTAGCGGGAGCGTCTCTCCCTACAATGAGCAGTTCTTC
cdr3_aa: CASSPSASGSVSPYNEQFF
j_call: TRBJ2-1
v_call: TRBV18
d_call: TRBD2
clone_size: few

cdr3_nt: TGTGCCAGCAGCAAAGACAGGGGATTACAAGGGACCCAGTACTTC
cdr3_aa: CASSKDRGLQGTQYF
j_call: TRBJ2-5
v_call: TRBV13
d_call: TRBD1
clone_size: few

cdr3_nt: TGCAGTGCTAGAGATTCCCCGGACAGGGATGGCTACACCTTC
cdr3_aa: CSARDSPDRDGYTF
j_call: TRBJ1-2
v_call: TRBV20-1
d_call: TRBD1
clone_size: few

cdr3_nt: TGTGCCAGCACAACAGGGTCGGCGCCCCAGCATTTT
cdr3_aa: CASTTGSAPQHF
j_call: TRBJ1-5
v_call: TRBV6-1
d_call: .
clone_size: many

cdr3_nt: TGTGCCTGGAGTGACCTGGGAAGAGTTGAAAAACTGTTTTTT
cdr3_aa: CAWSDLGRVEKLFF
j_call: TRBJ1-4
v_call: TRBV30
d_call: .
clone_size: many

cdr3_nt: TGTGCCAGCAGTGCTCAGGGACGGTTGAACACTGAAGCTTTCTTT
cdr3_aa: CASSAQGRLNTEAFF
j_call: TRBJ1-1
v_call: TRBV2
d_call: .
clone_size: many

cdr3_nt: TGTGCCAGCAGTGAAGACGGGAGATCCGAGCAGTACTTC
cdr3_aa: CASSEDGRSEQYF
j_call: TRBJ2-7
v_call: TRBV6-1
d_call: .
clone_size: .

cdr3_nt: TGTGCCAGCAGGGATCAGAATCAGCCCCAGCATTTT
cdr3_aa: CASRDQNQPQHF
j_call: TRBJ1-5
v_call: TRBV28
d_call: .
clone_size: many

cdr3_nt: TGTGCCAGCAGCCCCCTTGGGCCTAACACAGATACGCAGTATTTT
cdr3_aa: CASSPLGPNTDTQYF
j_call: TRBJ2-3
v_call: TRBV11-1
d_call: .
clone_size: few

cdr3_nt: TGTGCCTGCACGGGCGGTGTCGGTGAGCAGTTCTTC
cdr3_aa: CACTGGVGEQFF
j_call: TRBJ2-1
v_call: TRBV30
d_call: .
clone_size: few

cdr3_nt: TGTGCCAGCAGCTTGACCCTCAGCGGGAGCACAGATACGCAGTATTTT
cdr3_aa: CASSLTLSGSTDTQYF
j_call: TRBJ2-3
v_call: TRBV5-6
d_call: .
clone_size: few

cdr3_nt: TGTGCCAGCAGCTTAGGGGCTAGCGGGAGTGACAATGAGCAGTTCTTC
cdr3_aa: CASSLGASGSDNEQFF
j_call: TRBJ2-1
v_call: TRBV7-8
d_call: TRBD2
clone_size: .

cdr3_nt: TGCAGTGCTAGGTTGTCGCGGGGAGCCAAAAACATTCAGTACTTC
cdr3_aa: CSARLSRGAKNIQYF
j_call: TRBJ2-4
v_call: TRBV20-1
d_call: .
clone_size: .

cdr3_nt: TGTGCCAGCAGCAGACCAGGGGTAGGCATGAACACTGAAGCTTTCTTT
cdr3_aa: CASSRPGVGMNTEAFF
j_call: TRBJ1-1
v_call: TRBV3-1
d_call: .
clone_size: .

cdr3_nt: TGTGCCAGCAGCGTAGATGGGGTTAGCAATCAGCCCCAGCATTTT
cdr3_aa: CASSVDGVSNQPQHF
j_call: TRBJ1-5
v_call: TRBV9
d_call: .
clone_size: .

cdr3_nt: TGTGCCAGCAGTCCCCCACGGACAGGGAGCGTCACTGAAGCTTTCTTT
cdr3_aa: CASSPPRTGSVTEAFF
j_call: TRBJ1-1
v_call: TRBV27
d_call: TRBD1
clone_size: many

cdr3_nt: TGTGCCAGCAGCGGGGGACAGGTCTCCTACGAGCAGTACTTC
cdr3_aa: CASSGGQVSYEQYF
j_call: TRBJ2-7
v_call: TRBV5-5
d_call: TRBD1
clone_size: .

cdr3_nt: TGCAGCGCCGAATGGTGGGAAAGCATTGAGCAGTTCTTC
cdr3_aa: CSAEWWESIEQFF
j_call: TRBJ2-1
v_call: TRBV29-1
d_call: .
clone_size: few

cdr3_nt: TGTGCCAGCCCGACGTCCCACGCCGATCTAGAGACCCAGTACTTC
cdr3_aa: CASPTSHADLETQYF
j_call: TRBJ2-5
v_call: TRBV7-8
d_call: .
clone_size: many

cdr3_nt: TGTGCCAGCAGTTTTCAGGGAAACCAAGAGACCCTGTACTTC
cdr3_aa: CASSFQGNQETLYF
j_call: TRBJ2-5
v_call: TRBV12-3/TRBV12-4
d_call: .
clone_size: few

cdr3_nt: TGTGCCAGCAGTAACGGACAGACGCGCTACGAGCAGTACTTC
cdr3_aa: CASSNGQTRYEQYF
j_call: TRBJ2-7
v_call: TRBV12-3/TRBV12-4
d_call: .
clone_size: many

cdr3_nt: TGTGCCAGTGGGGGCGGGCTAGCTGGCTACGAGCAGTACTTC
cdr3_aa: CASGGGLAGYEQYF
j_call: TRBJ2-7
v_call: TRBV7-9
d_call: .
clone_size: many

cdr3_nt: TGTGCCAGCAACTCACGGGCACAGGGCGAGCAGTACTTC
cdr3_aa: CASNSRAQGEQYF
j_call: TRBJ2-7
v_call: TRBV25-1
d_call: .
clone_size: few

cdr3_nt: TGTGCCAGCAAACCGGGACTAGCGGGAGGGCTACTCCCCTACAATGAGCAGTTCTTC
cdr3_aa: CASKPGLAGGLLPYNEQFF
j_call: TRBJ2-1
v_call: TRBV6-1
d_call: TRBD2
clone_size: .

cdr3_nt: TGCAGTGCTAGAGATTTGGCGCGGGGGGAAAATCAGCCCCAGCATTTT
cdr3_aa: CSARDLARGENQPQHF
j_call: TRBJ1-5
v_call: TRBV20-1
d_call: .
clone_size: .

cdr3_nt: TGTGCCATCAGTGAGTCGGTTTCGTACGAGCAGTACTTC
cdr3_aa: CAISESVSYEQYF
j_call: TRBJ2-7
v_call: TRBV10-3
d_call: .
clone_size: .

cdr3_nt: TGTGCCAGCATGAAGGATGAGCAGTTCTTC
cdr3_aa: CASMKDEQFF
j_call: TRBJ2-1
v_call: TRBV6-1
d_call: .
clone_size: few

cdr3_nt: TGCGCCAGCAGCCAGGGACAGACCTATGGCTACACCTTC
cdr3_aa: CASSQGQTYGYTF
j_call: TRBJ1-2
v_call: TRBV9
d_call: TRBD1
clone_size: many

cdr3_nt: TGTGCCAGCAGTTTAAGGGGACTAGCGGCCGAGTTCTTC
cdr3_aa: CASSLRGLAAEFF
j_call: TRBJ2-1
v_call: TRBV28
d_call: TRBD2
clone_size: many

cdr3_nt: TGTGCCAGCAGTCCTGGACTAGGGCCCTACGAGCAGTACTTC
cdr3_aa: CASSPGLGPYEQYF
j_call: TRBJ2-7
v_call: TRBV6-1
d_call: TRBD2
clone_size: many

cdr3_nt: TGTGCCAGCAGCTTAGACAGGGGGCTCAATGAGCAGTTCTTC
cdr3_aa: CASSLDRGLNEQFF
j_call: TRBJ2-1
v_call: TRBV7-8
d_call: TRBD1
clone_size: many

cdr3_nt: TGTGCTAGTGGTTCTCGGACAGGAAACCACACCGGGGAGCTGTTTTTT
cdr3_aa: CASGSRTGNHTGELFF
j_call: TRBJ2-2
v_call: TRBV12-5
d_call: TRBD1
clone_size: few

cdr3_nt: TGTGCCAGCAGCTTAGCGCCATCATACTACGAGCAGTACTTC
cdr3_aa: CASSLAPSYYEQYF
j_call: TRBJ2-7
v_call: TRBV7-8
d_call: .
clone_size: many

cdr3_nt: TGCAGCGTCTCCGGGACTAGCGGCACAGATACGCAGTATTTT
cdr3_aa: CSVSGTSGTDTQYF
j_call: TRBJ2-3
v_call: TRBV29-1
d_call: TRBD2
clone_size: many

cdr3_nt: TGTGCCAGCAGTCTCCGGGACAGGCCCAATGAGCAGTTCTTC
cdr3_aa: CASSLRDRPNEQFF
j_call: TRBJ2-1
v_call: TRBV12-3/TRBV12-4
d_call: TRBD1
clone_size: few

cdr3_nt: TGTGCCAGCGGCAGGACAGGGCAAGAGACCCAGTACTTC
cdr3_aa: CASGRTGQETQYF
j_call: TRBJ2-5
v_call: TRBV6-1
d_call: TRBD1
clone_size: many

cdr3_nt: TGCAGTGCTAGATTTCCTAGTCAGCTCAATGAGCAGTTCTTC
cdr3_aa: CSARFPSQLNEQFF
j_call: TRBJ2-1
v_call: TRBV20-1
d_call: .
clone_size: few

cdr3_nt: TGTGCCAGCAGCCAAGATGGAGTTGGGTTCTCTGGGGCCAACGTCCTGACTTTC
cdr3_aa: CASSQDGVGFSGANVLTF
j_call: TRBJ2-6
v_call: TRBV3-1
d_call: .
clone_size: few